Listed below are T cell receptor beta chains from one sample, sequenced in a study of early T cells in non-severe SARS-CoV-2 infection. Using its own MiXCR run on the 5' RACE reads, TCRdb lists one record per CDR3 protein. The sample holds roughly 92,000 distinct CDR3 sequences; approximately 12% are singletons and the top ten take approximately 4.4%. The sample here was whole blood, taken at baseline. All receptors derive from an adult who was a healthcare worker with PCR-confirmed SARS-CoV-2 infection or an uninfected control (not recorded which). Both conserved end residues are part of each CDR3. D genes are given only for firm matches. Size is stated for part of the rows, as once, few or many counts, or as a class when the clone is expanded.

V gene	J gene	clone size	D gene	CDR3 DNA	CDR3 protein
TRBV28	TRBJ2-7	many	NA	TGTGCCAGCATCCCGGGGAATTTTCAGGTGCAGTACTTC	CASIPGNFQVQYF
TRBV5-1	TRBJ2-3	few	NA	TGCGCCAGCAGCTTGGCGACCTACAGGTCAGATACGCAGTATTTT	CASSLATYRSDTQYF
TRBV3-1	TRBJ2-7	NA	NA	TGTGCCAGCAGCCGATCCGGTGGAAGCTCCTACGAGCAGTACTTC	CASSRSGGSSYEQYF
TRBV13	TRBJ2-1	many	NA	TGTGCCAGCAGCTTAGAGGGGAGCCCTTTTGAGCAGTTCTTC	CASSLEGSPFEQFF
TRBV18	TRBJ1-6	NA	NA	TGTGCCAGCTCACCGTCTGGGGACCTCTATAATTCACCCCTCCACTTT	CASSPSGDLYNSPLHF
TRBV15	TRBJ2-3	NA	TRBD1	TGTGCCACCAGCGATAGGGACAGGGGGCTCGCAGATACGCAGTATTTT	CATSDRDRGLADTQYF
TRBV3-1	TRBJ1-3	NA	NA	TGTGCCAGCAGCCGCGGGCAGCAACACTCTGGAAACACCATATATTTT	CASSRGQQHSGNTIYF
TRBV12-3/TRBV12-4	TRBJ2-1	few	TRBD2	TGTGCCAGCAGACTAACTATTAGCGGGAAGCAGTTCTTC	CASRLTISGKQFF
TRBV5-1	TRBJ2-1	few	TRBD1	TGCGCCAGCAGCCTGACAGGGGACAACTACAATGAGCAGTTCTTC	CASSLTGDNYNEQFF
TRBV11-3	TRBJ2-1	NA	NA	TGTGCCAGCAGCTTCGCCGCGGACAATGAGCAGTTCTTC	CASSFAADNEQFF
TRBV6-5	TRBJ1-1	NA	TRBD1	TGTGCCAGCAGCCAGGAGGACAGGGCCAGCTATGAAGCTTTCTTT	CASSQEDRASYEAFF
TRBV24-1	TRBJ1-5	few	NA	TGTGCCACCAGTGATTTGGGGACGGGTCAGCCCCAGCATTTT	CATSDLGTGQPQHF
TRBV9	TRBJ2-1	NA	NA	TGTGCCAGCAGCGTAGAGGGATCCAACGATAAGTTCTTC	CASSVEGSNDKFF
TRBV10-3	TRBJ1-1	NA	TRBD1	TGTGCCATCAGTGAAAATGCCTACAGGGGGCTGGCTTTCTTT	CAISENAYRGLAFF
TRBV18	TRBJ1-5	few	NA	TGTGCCAGCTCACCGAACTGGGGGGCAGGCAATCAGCCCCAGCATTTT	CASSPNWGAGNQPQHF
TRBV2	TRBJ2-1	NA	NA	TGTGCCAGCAGGAATACTATGGAGCAGTTCTTC	CASRNTMEQFF
TRBV20-1	TRBJ1-5	few	NA	TGCAGTGCTTCCCGGGACACCAATCAGCCCCAGCATTTT	CSASRDTNQPQHF
TRBV5-6	TRBJ1-1	NA	NA	TGTGCCAGCAGCTGGTGGTTGGGATCAGAAGCTTTCTTT	CASSWWLGSEAFF
TRBV18	TRBJ1-6	few	TRBD1	TGTGCCAGCTCACCGACTCCCCGGACAGGAGATAATTCACCCCTCCACTTT	CASSPTPRTGDNSPLHF
TRBV7-3	TRBJ2-1	few	NA	TGTGCCAGCAGCTTAACCGGTCCCAATGAGCAGTTCTTC	CASSLTGPNEQFF
TRBV7-6	TRBJ2-1	NA	NA	TGTGCCAGCAGCACGGGACTTTCCAATGAGCAGTTCTTC	CASSTGLSNEQFF
TRBV19	TRBJ2-5	NA	NA	TGTGCCAGTAGTGGAGGGAAGGCGGGACCGTACCAAGAGACCCAGTACTTC	CASSGGKAGPYQETQYF